This T cell receptor beta chain was found in a study of cytomegalovirus exposure and HLA in healthy donors. A word on this clone: Its antigen is as yet unknown.

Regarding donors, all were healthy bone marrow donors. Broader study findings: Later on, a genetic analysis was performed. It linked a missense variant in DCLRE1C with V- and J-gene trimming of TCR beta. Researchers counted 150 to 200 TCR beta chains as cytomegalovirus-associated.

V lost 6 bases and J 3 bases, leaving 14 bases between the germline ends. The CDR3 has 15 amino acids. The germline CDR1 and CDR2 sequences are LNHDA and SQIVND (reference sequence). 13 Jbeta primers and 60 Vbeta primers were used for the PCR. The protocol was immunoSEQ multiplex PCR, while the TCRdb copy is restricted to in-frame clones and leaves out a portion. The profile shows over 150,000 clones, roughly 70% of them singletons. This sequence was found in a young man in good health and CMV-seronegative. The V and J genes are TRBV19 and TRBJ2-2; TRBD2 might be the D (7 bases). The sample consisted of PBMCs. The CDR3 DNA reads TGTGCCAGTAGCCGGGGGGACACTTACACCGGGGAGCTGTTTTTT. This gives the protein CASSRGDTYTGELFF.